The 26 T cell receptor beta chains below were found in one sample sequenced in a study of shared clonotypes between healthy human individuals. Clones were read by immunoSEQ multiplex PCR, and TCRdb kept only the in-frame ones, dropping some. The table shows roughly 720,000 clones, with about 92% occurring only once. The specimen was memory CD8+ T cells from PBMCs. The sample's subset: CD45RO+ cells pooled with CCR7-negative TemRA cells. The source of these receptors is a man aged 18 to 30 in good health. Some clones in this sample may be carry-over from other donors' samples.

The V and J genes are TRBV6-1 and TRBJ1-5; maybe TRBD1 (6 bases). This CDR3 contains 15 residues. Per the germline V gene, CDR1 is MNHNS and CDR2 is SASEGT. The germline V and J ends were trimmed by 6 bases and 2 bases, with 14 bases remaining between them. CDR3 sequence (DNA): TGTGCCAGCAGCTCGACGGACAGCGGCAATCAGCCCCAGCATTTT. This codes for CASSSTDSGNQPQHF.

This chain uses TRBV5-1 with TRBJ2-1; 7 bases are shared with TRBD2. Germline CDR1 and CDR2: SGHRS and YFSETQ. The junction had 9 bases not matched to a gene; V was cut back by 4 bases and J by 5 bases. This CDR3 contains 15 residues. CDR3 sequence reads: CASSLTTGGNNEQFF. DNA for the CDR3: TGCGCCAGCAGCCTAACGACGGGAGGCAACAATGAGCAGTTCTTC.

A note on this clone: Other DNA sequences from this sample encode an identical CDR3 as well. The chain recombines TRBV28 with TRBJ2-5; D is perhaps TRBD1 or TRBD2 (5 bases each). The germline V gene encodes CDR1 MDHEN and CDR2 SYDVKM. Deletions cut 3 bases from V and 4 bases from J, with 12 bases between. CDR3 length equals 14 residues. In DNA, the CDR3 is TGTGCCAGCAGTTTTACGGGGCTCGGAGAGACCCAGTACTTC. Amino acids: CASSFTGLGETQYF. The full variable domain, with the rest looked up from reference TRBV28 and TRBJ2-5, is DVKVTQSSRYLVKRTGEKVFLECVQDMDHENMFWYRQDPGLGLRLIYFSYDVKMKEKGDIPEGYSVSREKKERFSLILESASTNQTSMYLCASSFTGLGETQYFGPGTRLLVL.

The rearrangement uses TRBV5-1 and TRBJ2-5; 10 bases are shared with TRBD2. V shed 2 bases and J 0 bases; nucleotides not matched to a gene: 13. Germline V CDR1 and CDR2: SGHRS, YFSETQ. The CDR3 contains 19 residues. The CDR3 protein is CASSFLFVSSGRDQETQYF. CDR3 DNA sequence: TGCGCCAGCAGCTTTCTATTCGTCTCCAGCGGGAGGGACCAAGAGACCCAGTACTTC.

The chain recombines TRBV27 with TRBJ2-3; TRBD2 is a possible D gene (6 bases). The CDR3 has 17 amino acids. V lost 5 bases to trimming and J lost 3 bases, with 21 bases between them. Germline CDR1 is MNHEY and CDR2 is SMNVEV (reference sequence). The chain's CDR3 is CASSPRLVEVGTDTQYF. CDR3 DNA: TGTGCCAGCAGTCCCCGACTAGTTGAGGTTGGAACAGATACGCAGTATTTT.

Remarks on this clone: Additional DNA sequences in this sample encode the identical CDR3. The chain has TRBV27 and TRBJ2-3; D gene unclear. Germline lookup yields CDR1 MNHEY and CDR2 SMNVEV (reference sequence). The CDR3 contains 14 residues. Trimming removed 3 bases at V and 2 bases at J, with 9 bases between. CDR3 residues: CASSFGSFTDTQYF. The CDR3 DNA is TGTGCCAGCAGTTTTGGCTCCTTCACAGATACGCAGTATTTT.

J is TRBJ2-1 and V is TRBV4-1; D remains unclear. CDR3 length equals 15 residues. Germline V CDR1 and CDR2: MGHRA, YSYEKL. Trimming stripped 3 bases from V and 8 bases from J, with 17 bases between. The DNA of the CDR3 is TGCGCCAGCAGCCATCGTTCCTCCCTGGCTGATGAGCAGTTCTTC. Amino acid sequence: CASSHRSSLADEQFF.

The rearrangement uses TRBV5-1 and TRBJ1-2; D unclear. V was cut by 0 bases and J by 8 bases, with 11 bases left in between. The CDR3 covers 13 residues. Germline CDR1 reads SGHRS; CDR2 reads YFSETQ. The CDR3 sequence: CASSLGAWLGYTF. The CDR3 DNA follows: TGCGCCAGCAGCTTGGGGGCATGGCTCGGCTACACCTTC.

The chain links TRBV30 to TRBJ1-4; 7 bases are shared with TRBD1. The trim removed 3 bases at V and 7 bases at J, leaving 14 bases unmatched. Germline V gene data show CDR1 as GTSNPN and CDR2 as SVGIG (reference sequence). This CDR3 contains 16 residues. Here the CDR3 reads CAWRDEEGAGAEKLFF. DNA for the CDR3: TGTGCCTGGAGAGACGAAGAGGGGGCGGGGGCTGAAAAACTGTTTTTT.

This chain connects TRBV28 to TRBJ1-2; weak D call: TRBD1 (5 bases). Trimming took off 3 bases at V and 5 bases at J, with 13 bases between the two ends. CDR3 length: 14 amino acids. Germline V CDR1 and CDR2: MDHEN, SYDVKM. The CDR3: CASSLQGGSYGYTF. In DNA, the CDR3 is TGTGCCAGCAGTTTGCAGGGTGGCTCATATGGCTACACCTTC.

Note on this clone: Other DNA sequences in this specimen translate into the identical CDR3. V usage is TRBV27 and J usage is TRBJ2-1; D is ambiguous. CDR1 MNHEY and CDR2 SMNVEV come from the germline V gene (reference sequence). The CDR3 has 14 residues. V lost 2 bases, J lost 0 bases, and 5 bases lay in between. The CDR3 DNA follows: TGTGCCAGCAGTTTACAGAGCTCCTACAATGAGCAGTTCTTC. It is translated as CASSLQSSYNEQFF.

As DNA, the CDR3 is TGTGCCAGCAGTTCCAACGCCCTAGCCTACGAGCAGTACTTC. Protein product: CASSSNALAYEQYF. The chain carries TRBV11-2 and TRBJ2-7; D remains unclear. CDR1 is SGHAT and CDR2 is FQNNGV in the germline V gene. This CDR3 is built from 14 residues. The V gene lost 6 bases and the J gene lost 2 bases, with 14 bases spanning the gap.

Details on this clone: Other DNA sequences from this sample encode an identical CDR3 as well. This chain joins TRBV5-6 and TRBJ2-3; 7 nucleotides match TRBD2. The CDR3 covers 12 residues. The germline V gene encodes CDR1 SGHDT and CDR2 YYEEEE. Unmatched junction bases numbered 0, after V lost 4 bases and J lost 4 bases. The chain's CDR3 is CASSRGADTQYF. CDR3 bases: TGTGCCAGCAGCCGGGGGGCAGATACGCAGTATTTT. Supplemented by reference TRBV5-6 and TRBJ2-3, the full variable domain reads DAGVTQSPTHLIKTRGQQVTLRCSPKSGHDTVSWYQQALGQGPQFIFQYYEEEERQRGNFPDRFSGHQFPNYSSELNVNALLLGDSALYLCASSRGADTQYFGPGTRLTVL.

The V and J genes are TRBV10-3 and TRBJ2-7; D perhaps matches TRBD1 (8 bases). V lost 0 bases, J lost 4 bases, and 19 bases lay in between. The CDR3 loop spans 17 amino acids. The germline V gene has CDR1 ENHRY and CDR2 SYGVKD. CDR3 sequence reads: CAISESKPGQGGYEQYF. The CDR3 coding sequence is TGTGCCATCAGTGAGTCGAAACCCGGACAGGGAGGGTACGAGCAGTACTTC.

This clone has a single count. One end of the junction fails to match germline, which may point to a read error. The chain employs TRBV11-2 and TRBJ2-3; 9 bases are a match to TRBD2. Germline CDR1 and CDR2: SGHAT and FQNNGV. CDR3 length equals 15 residues. DNA for the CDR3: TGTGCCAGCAGCCAGCGGGAGGAAAGCACCGATACGCAGTATTTT. Translation gives CASSQREESTDTQYF.

The rearrangement links TRBV28 to TRBJ2-3; 7 nucleotides align to TRBD2. The CDR3 sequence is 16 residues long. V was clipped by 4 bases and J by 5 bases; unmatched bases: 12. Per the germline V gene, CDR1 is MDHEN and CDR2 is SYDVKM. This CDR3 reads CASSSPKERDGDTQYF. In nucleotides, the CDR3 is TGTGCCAGCAGTTCCCCCAAGGAGCGGGATGGAGATACGCAGTATTTT.

V is TRBV27 and J is TRBJ2-2; D is possibly TRBD1 (5 bases). Trimming shortened V by 4 bases and J by 3 bases, and 15 bases separated the two germline ends. The CDR3 loop spans 16 amino acids. Germline CDR1 and CDR2: MNHEY and SMNVEV (reference sequence). The CDR3 loop is CASSYVWLGDTGELFF. The CDR3 bases are TGTGCCAGCAGTTATGTTTGGCTAGGGGACACCGGGGAGCTGTTTTTT.

The chain employs TRBV9 and TRBJ2-3; weak D call: TRBD2 (7 bases). Germline V lookup: CDR1 SGDLS, CDR2 YYNGEE. The CDR3 length is 18 residues. Deletions cut 3 bases from V and 1 base from J, with 21 bases between. The CDR3 sequence: CASSAGARLAGGTDTQYF. CDR3 nucleotides: TGTGCCAGCAGCGCTGGGGCCAGACTAGCAGGGGGCACAGATACGCAGTATTTT.

This chain links TRBV7-4 with TRBJ2-5; 7 bases agree with TRBD1. CDR1 SGHVT and CDR2 SQSDAQ come from the germline V gene. The CDR3 totals 17 residues. The junction had 15 bases not matched to a gene; V was cut back by 6 bases and J by 2 bases. The chain's CDR3 is CASRLLRPMGQQETQYF. The DNA of the CDR3 is TGTGCCAGCAGGCTCCTTCGGCCTATGGGACAGCAAGAGACCCAGTACTTC.

The chain couples TRBV4-1 to TRBJ2-1; D is unresolved. CDR1 and CDR2 (germline): MGHRA, YSYEKL. Deletions cut 0 bases from V and 5 bases from J, with 17 bases between. This CDR3 has 17 residues. The CDR3 loop reads CASSQETAPSGDNEQFF. The CDR3 nucleotides are TGCGCCAGCAGCCAAGAAACTGCTCCCTCTGGAGACAATGAGCAGTTCTTC.

The chain carries TRBV19 and TRBJ2-6; 7 bases are a match to TRBD2. V lost 2 bases, J lost 2 bases, and 12 bases stayed unmatched. The length of the CDR3 is 19 residues. Germline V gene data show CDR1 as LNHDA and CDR2 as SQIVND (reference sequence). The CDR3: CASSIKGRVGIPGANVLTF. The CDR3 region has the DNA TGTGCCAGTAGTATAAAAGGGAGGGTGGGGATCCCTGGGGCCAACGTCCTGACTTTC.

The CDR3 region is CASSQDHRGGEQYF. The DNA for the CDR3 is TGCGCCAGCAGCCAAGACCACCGGGGGGGTGAGCAGTACTTC. The chain carries TRBV4-1 and TRBJ2-7, with 8 bases identical to TRBD2. There are 14 residues in the CDR3. The germline gives CDR1 MGHRA, CDR2 YSYEKL. V trimming: 0 bases; J trimming: 7 bases; junction bases outside the gene matches: 5.

The chain has TRBV19 and TRBJ2-5, with TRBD1 identical over 8 bases. The CDR3 covers 14 residues. The V gene end was trimmed by 6 bases and the J gene end by 5 bases; junction bases not matched to a gene: 8. CDR1 LNHDA and CDR2 SQIVND come from the germline V gene (reference sequence). The CDR3 region has the DNA TGTGCCAGTAGCCCATGGACAGGGCGGGAGACCCAGTACTTC. Translation gives CASSPWTGRETQYF.

This chain uses TRBV28 with TRBJ2-1; 10 bases are shared with TRBD2. J lost 5 bases, V lost 5 bases, and 6 bases had no gene match. This CDR3 is 15 amino acids long. Looked up from germline, CDR1 is MDHEN and CDR2 is SYDVKM. Written as DNA, the CDR3 is TGTGCCAGCAGTAGAGGACTAGCGGCCAACAATGAGCAGTTCTTC. As protein: CASSRGLAANNEQFF.

The chain recombines TRBV6-1 with TRBJ2-7; 8 positions match TRBD2. CDR1 is MNHNS and CDR2 is SASEGT in the germline V gene. The CDR3 loop spans 15 amino acids. Trimming took 2 bases from V and 2 from J; bases not matched to a gene: 5. The CDR3 nucleotides read TGTGCCAGCAGTGAATTTGGGACTAGAACCTACGAGCAGTACTTC. Translation: CASSEFGTRTYEQYF.

V is TRBV27 and J is TRBJ2-7; D is uncertain. With 0 bases removed from V and 3 bases from J, the gap between germline ends came to 9 bases. The germline V gene encodes CDR1 MNHEY and CDR2 SMNVEV (reference sequence). This CDR3 is built from 14 residues. The CDR3 reads CASSLSFRIYEQYF. The CDR3 DNA sequence: TGTGCCAGCAGTTTATCGTTCAGAATCTACGAGCAGTACTTC.